Each of the 7 T cell receptor beta chains below was sequenced from the same sample in a study of blood T cell repertoires in COVID-19 (dated by TCRdb to 2018 to 2021). The method was the immunoSEQ multiplex PCR assay. This immuneACCESS table, as held by TCRdb, lists in-frame sequences with V and J called but not all clones. Of the missing ones, under half trace to an unresolved V gene in checked studies; the others have no known cause. In this sample the table shows roughly 47,000 clones, 80% to 90% of which occur a single time. In total, the top ten clones hold about 8% of the sample. Specimen: peripheral blood. These receptors were taken from a man aged 45-65 years with acute or convalescent COVID-19.

The J gene is TRBJ1-3, the V gene TRBV19; D is uncertain. From germline, CDR1 is LNHDA and CDR2 SQIVND (reference sequence). Trimming cost V 6 bases and J 0 bases, with 15 bases left between them. This CDR3 region has 16 residues. The CDR3 sequence is CASSGLKLSSGNTIYF. CDR3 DNA sequence: TGTGCCAGTAGCGGTTTGAAACTAAGCTCTGGAAACACCATATATTTT. The full variable domain, in which reference TRBV19 and TRBJ1-3 provide the parts outside the CDR3, is DGGITQSPKYLFRKEGQNVTLSCEQNLNHDAMYWYRQDPGQGLRLIYYSQIVNDFQKGDIAEGYSVSREKKESFPLTVTSAQKNPTAFYLCASSGLKLSSGNTIYFGEGSWLTVV.

V is TRBV4-3 and J is TRBJ2-1; TRBD2 is a possible D gene (5 bases). The CDR3 covers 14 residues. The V gene lost 0 bases and the J gene lost 5 bases, with 8 bases spanning the gap. Germline V CDR1 and CDR2: LGHNA, YSLEER. CDR3 loop: CASSQDATNNEQFF. The CDR3 bases are TGCGCCAGCAGCCAAGATGCGACTAACAATGAGCAGTTCTTC.

This clone was seen a single time. The genes are TRBV7-8 and TRBJ2-1; TRBD2 matches 9 bases. This CDR3 spans 20 amino acids. Germline V gene sequence: CDR1 SGHVS, CDR2 FQNEAQ. The junction had 16 bases not matched to a gene; V was cut back by 4 bases and J by 0 bases. The CDR3, as DNA: TGTGCCAGCAGCTCCCCCACTAGCGGGTTGACTACTGGCTCCTACAATGAGCAGTTCTTC. It translates to CASSSPTSGLTTGSYNEQFF.

The chain uses TRBV20-1 and TRBJ2-7, with 8 bases identical to TRBD1. V shed 8 bases, J shed 5 bases, and the junction held 2 bases outside the gene matches. The CDR3 sequence is 10 residues long. The germline gives CDR1 DFQATT, CDR2 SNEGSKA (reference sequence). CDR3 residues: CSPTGDEQYF. The DNA of the CDR3 is TGCAGTCCGACAGGGGACGAGCAGTACTTC.

The rearrangement uses TRBV19 and TRBJ1-2, with D possibly matching TRBD1 (6 bases). CDR1 and CDR2 (germline): LNHDA, SQIVND (reference sequence). V gave up 10 bases and J gave up 4 bases, with 13 bases separating them. The CDR3 is 12 amino acids. CDR3 protein: CATYRVAYGYTF. CDR3 in DNA: TGTGCCACATACAGGGTCGCCTATGGCTACACCTTC.

This chain connects TRBV7-3 to TRBJ2-1; weak D call: TRBD2 (6 bases). Germline lookup yields CDR1 SGHTA and CDR2 FQGTGA. Trimming removed 2 bases from V and 5 bases from J, with 10 bases in between. The CDR3 covers 14 residues. The CDR3 sequence: CASSLGGANNEQFF. CDR3 DNA sequence: TGTGCCAGCAGCTTAGGCGGGGCCAACAATGAGCAGTTCTTC.

This clone occurred a few times. The V gene is TRBV2, the J gene TRBJ1-3; TRBD1 is a possible D gene (6 bases). V lost 8 bases, J lost 8 bases, and 16 bases lay in between. The CDR3 is 13 amino acids. CDR1 SNHLY and CDR2 FYNNEI come from the germline V gene. The CDR3 region has the DNA TGTGCCAGCGCCCTTGACAGGACAGACACCATATATTTT. It translates to CASALDRTDTIYF.